Many counts were recorded for the clone carrying this TCR beta chain. The target antigen is unknown. The CDR3 contains 13 residues. Trimming took 4 bases from V and 7 from J; bases not matched to a gene: 3. Germline-derived CDR1 and CDR2 are SEHNR and FQNEAQ (reference sequence). RNA transcripts yielded amplified TCR beta CDR3 regions. First-round RT-PCR with HTBI primers amplified the TCR CDR3 region. One entry per CDR3 protein results from TCRdb running MiXCR on the multiplex PCR reads. Seen here are approximately 520,000 distinct CDR3 sequences, roughly 25% observed once, and the top ten hold roughly 12%. This record comes from a study of T cells in Graves' hyperthyroidism and ophthalmopathy. Background on the study: Peripheral blood draws took place at initial diagnosis, ahead of any treatment. Findings and limits, study-wide: In blood, most of the thyroid clonotypes expanded above 0.001 were also present.

This sequence was found in a woman aged 25 to 45 with Graves' ophthalmopathy. This chain uses TRBV7-9 with TRBJ1-2; 10 positions match TRBD1. Sequencing input: blood. The CDR3 loop reads CASSSGTGVGYTF. Here the CDR3 DNA reads TGTGCCAGCAGCTCCGGGACAGGGGTTGGCTACACCTTC.